This T cell receptor (beta chain) was identified during a study of control samples from healthy donors and cancer patients. Measured with immunoSEQ multiplex PCR; TCRdb has only the in-frame clones, and not every one. The data hold some 90,000 clones, with 85% to 90% observed a single time. The sequenced sample consisted of blood. This receptor was obtained from a woman aged 50 to 60 in good health.

The CDR3 reads CASSEVEDVTEAFF. The CDR3 nucleotides read TGTGCCAGCAGTGAAGTGGAGGACGTCACTGAAGCTTTCTTT. The V and J genes are TRBV6-1 and TRBJ1-1, with D uncertain. This CDR3 comprises 14 residues. V lost 1 base and J 4 bases, leaving 10 bases between the germline ends. The germline V gene has CDR1 MNHNS and CDR2 SASEGT.